The entry that follows covers one T cell receptor (beta chain) sequence. This CDR3 is built from 14 residues. The germline gives CDR1 ENHRY, CDR2 SYGVKD. Between the trimmed V and J ends, which lost 2 bases and 0 bases, there was a span of 8 bases. This sample is drawn from a study of blood T cell repertoires in COVID-19. Study overall: Some COVID-19 samples were acute and others convalescent; all came from the United States, Italy and Spain.

Repertoires were generated with immunoSEQ multiplex PCR, while TCRdb's copy carries only in-frame clones and drops some. The sample yields some 150,000 clones, around 81% seen once. Material for sequencing was peripheral blood. This chain connects TRBV10-3 to TRBJ2-7; TRBD1 is a possible D gene (6 bases). The sequence came from a human donor in a cohort sampled during active COVID-19. DNA of the CDR3: TGTGCCATCAGTGAGAGGGGGAGCTCCTACGAGCAGTACTTC. Amino acids: CAISERGSSYEQYF.